This T cell receptor beta chain was profiled in a study of cytomegalovirus exposure and HLA in healthy donors. Regarding the study as a whole: Within a later analysis, the majority of CMV-associated TCR beta chains appeared HLA-restricted. According to an earlier analysis, most TCR beta V segments yielded productive rearrangements about 87% or about 30% of the time.

Whereas donors were nominally healthy upon sampling, unrecorded immune exposures were probable. Use of 60 Vbeta and 13 Jbeta primers characterized the PCR. Here immunoSEQ multiplex PCR was the method, and the copy in TCRdb shows in-frame clones only, minus some. The sample yields a few hundred thousand clones, more than 80% seen once. This clone was observed a few times. As yet, its antigen is unknown. What was sequenced was PBMCs. The receptor comes from a man between 25 and 39 years old in good health and CMV-seronegative.

The CDR3 nucleotides read TGTGCCAGCAGCTTGGGTTTACGCAGGGCTGGCTACACCTTC. It is translated as CASSLGLRRAGYTF. This chain uses TRBV5-6 with TRBJ1-2, with D possibly matching TRBD1 (5 bases). Trimming cost V 0 bases and J 7 bases, with 13 bases left between them. The CDR3 extends over 14 amino acids. Germline CDR1 and CDR2: SGHDT and YYEEEE. Using reference TRBV5-6 and TRBJ1-2 for the parts outside the CDR3, the full variable domain is DAGVTQSPTHLIKTRGQQVTLRCSPKSGHDTVSWYQQALGQGPQFIFQYYEEEERQRGNFPDRFSGHQFPNYSSELNVNALLLGDSALYLCASSLGLRRAGYTFGSGTRLTVV.